Shown below are 10 T cell receptor beta chains from a single sample sequenced in a study of blood T cell repertoires in COVID-19. Generated by immunoSEQ multiplex PCR, the TCRdb table keeps only in-frame clones and is missing some. The table shows tens of thousands of clones, with about nine tenths occurring only once. Sequencing used peripheral blood. Every receptor here comes from a woman aged 45-65 years in a cohort sampled during active COVID-19.

The V and J genes are TRBV5-6 and TRBJ2-7; 8 nucleotides match TRBD2. J gave up 12 bases and V 2 bases, and 10 bases lay outside the gene matches. CDR3 length equals 13 residues. In germline, CDR1 is SGHDT, CDR2 YYEEEE. The CDR3 DNA reads as TGTGCCAGCAGCTTTGCGGGAGGCCCCGTTTCGTACTTC. The encoded protein is CASSFAGGPVSYF. Full variable domain (remainder filled in from reference TRBV5-6 and TRBJ2-7): DAGVTQSPTHLIKTRGQQVTLRCSPKSGHDTVSWYQQALGQGPQFIFQYYEEEERQRGNFPDRFSGHQFPNYSSELNVNALLLGDSALYLCASSFAGGPVSYFGPGTRLTVT.

This sequence joins TRBV4-1 and TRBJ1-2; tentatively, D is TRBD1 (6 bases). The CDR3 runs 15 residues. V lost 2 bases and J lost 0, with 10 bases in between. CDR1 and CDR2 from the germline V gene are MGHRA and YSYEKL. The CDR3 region is CASSQTGTPNYGYTF. CDR3 DNA: TGCGCCAGCAGCCAAACCGGGACACCTAACTATGGCTACACCTTC.

V is TRBV7-2 and J is TRBJ2-7; TRBD2 agrees at 14 bases. The CDR3 has 15 amino acids. Germline loops: CDR1 SGHTA, CDR2 FQGNSA. V shed 5 bases and J 0 bases; nucleotides not matched to a gene: 0. DNA of the CDR3: TGTGCCAGCAGCGGGACTAGCGGGAGCTCCTACGAGCAGTACTTC. As protein: CASSGTSGSSYEQYF.

This chain uses TRBV3-1 (or the pseudogene TRBV3-2) with TRBJ1-2; 10 nucleotides align to TRBD1. J was trimmed by 8 bases and V by 5 bases; bases with no gene match: 14. CDR3 length equals 16 residues. Germline CDR1 is LGHDT and CDR2 is YNNKEL (reference sequence). The DNA for the CDR3 is TGTGCCAGCAGCACCTTTGGGACAGGGGTGGTCGGCGGCTACACCTTC. This sequence encodes CASSTFGTGVVGGYTF.

The rearrangement uses TRBV10-3 and TRBJ1-5; D unresolved. CDR1 is ENHRY, CDR2 SYGVKD, per germline. Trimming stripped 8 bases from V and 3 bases from J, with 11 bases between. This CDR3 has 13 amino acids. The CDR3 is CAIVEQPNQPQHF. The CDR3 nucleotides are TGTGCCATCGTAGAACAGCCCAATCAGCCCCAGCATTTT.

The V call is TRBV19, the J call TRBJ1-3; D not resolved. This CDR3 has 20 residues. Trimming pared 6 bases from V and 0 bases from J, leaving 27 bases between. CDR1 and CDR2 from the germline V gene are LNHDA and SQIVND (reference sequence). The CDR3 DNA follows: TGTGCCAGTAGCCGGAGGAGACCCGCAATACTTTCTAGCTCTGGAAACACCATATATTTT. Translating gives CASSRRRPAILSSSGNTIYF.

The chain recombines TRBV29-1 with TRBJ1-1; TRBD1 agrees at 7 bases. This CDR3 comprises 12 residues. Trimming removed 7 bases from V and 2 bases from J; junction bases left unmatched: 4. Germline loops: CDR1 SQVTM, CDR2 ANQGSEA. The chain's CDR3 is CSAGTDNTEAFF. CDR3 nucleotide sequence: TGCAGCGCCGGGACAGATAACACTGAAGCTTTCTTT.

The V call is TRBV3-1 (or the pseudogene TRBV3-2), the J call TRBJ2-7; possible D gene TRBD1, 7 bases. CDR1 is LGHDT and CDR2 is YNNKEL in the germline V gene (reference sequence). V was clipped by 3 bases and J by 6 bases, with 12 bases between them. This CDR3 has 13 amino acids. DNA of the CDR3: TGTGCCAGCAGCCAGAACAGGGGACTCGAGCAGTACTTC. It specifies CASSQNRGLEQYF.

The chain combines TRBV7-2 with TRBJ1-1; D unresolved. With 0 bases removed from V and 5 bases from J, the gap between germline ends came to 10 bases. The CDR3 totals 14 residues. Germline lookup yields CDR1 SGHTA and CDR2 FQGNSA. The CDR3 DNA reads TGTGCCAGCAGCTTAGCGGGAGTCCGGACTGAAGCTTTCTTT. It specifies CASSLAGVRTEAFF. Drawing the rest from reference TRBV7-2 and TRBJ1-1, the complete variable domain is GAGVSQSPSNKVTEKGKDVELRCDPISGHTALYWYRQSLGQGLEFLIYFQGNSAPDKSGLPSDRFSAERTGGSVSTLTIQRTQQEDSAVYLCASSLAGVRTEAFFGQGTRLTVV.

The chain links TRBV19 to TRBJ2-2, with TRBD1 matching over 9 bases. V lost 1 base to trimming and J lost 3 bases; unmatched junction nucleotides: 6. Germline V lookup: CDR1 LNHDA, CDR2 SQIVND (reference sequence). This CDR3 has 17 residues. CDR3 DNA sequence: TGTGCCAGTAGTATAGGATCCGGGACAGGGTACACCGGGGAGCTGTTTTTT. Its protein product is CASSIGSGTGYTGELFF.